A selection of T cell receptor beta chains follows, all from one sample in a study of blood T cell repertoires in COVID-19. Using immunoSEQ multiplex PCR, the repertoire was profiled, and TCRdb retains in-frame clones only, with some absent. The sample carries about 260,000 clones, just under 85% recorded once. The source material was peripheral blood. Receptors originate from a woman aged 80 or older with acute or convalescent COVID-19. Each CDR3 is given with its conserved first and last residue. Fields, in order: clone size, V gene, D gene, J gene, CDR3 DNA, CDR3 protein. A D gene is named only where the DNA matches it firmly. Some rows have no size entry. The others give once, few or many, or a class for an expanded clone.

-	TRBV18	TRBD1	TRBJ2-1	TGTGCCAGCTCACCCTACGCGACAGGGTCGGATGAGCAGTTCTTC	CASSPYATGSDEQFF
-	TRBV18	-	TRBJ1-3	TGTGCCAGCTCACCACTTGATACAGGAAACTCTGGAAACACCATATATTTT	CASSPLDTGNSGNTIYF
-	TRBV7-9	TRBD2	TRBJ2-7	TGTGCCAGCAGCTTAGGGACTAGCGGGAGGGTGGAGCAGTACTTC	CASSLGTSGRVEQYF
-	TRBV11-2	-	TRBJ2-1	TGTGCCAGCAGCCCGAATTTGGGCCTGGGGCACAATGAGCAGTTCTTC	CASSPNLGLGHNEQFF
-	TRBV7-9	-	TRBJ1-5	TGTGCCAGCAGCTTAGCCGGGGGTCCCAATCAGCCCCAGCATTTT	CASSLAGGPNQPQHF
-	TRBV6-5	-	TRBJ1-3	TGTGCCAGCAGTAGATCGACATATGCTGGAAACACCATATATTTT	CASSRSTYAGNTIYF
-	TRBV9	-	TRBJ1-5	TGTGCCAGCAGCGTAGCGGGTTACAATCAGCCCCAGCATTTT	CASSVAGYNQPQHF
-	TRBV11-2	-	TRBJ2-3	TGTGCCAGCAGCTTAACCTACGGGAGTGATCGGCCAGATACGCAGTATTTT	CASSLTYGSDRPDTQYF
few	TRBV7-2	-	TRBJ1-6	TGTGCCAGCATCACTCAGGGGCGCAATTCACCCCTCCACTTT	CASITQGRNSPLHF
-	TRBV18	-	TRBJ1-5	TGTGCCAGCTCAGGGTCCCAGGGTTATCAGCCCCAGCATTTT	CASSGSQGYQPQHF
-	TRBV10-1	-	TRBJ2-7	TGCGCCAGCAGTGAGGCACGCACCGGGTCCGACGAGCAGTACTTC	CASSEARTGSDEQYF
-	TRBV4-3	TRBD2	TRBJ2-3	TGCGCCAGCAGCCAAGATGTCGTACTAGCGGGAGTGATCCCAGATACGCAGTATTTT	CASSQDVVLAGVIPDTQYF
-	TRBV29-1	-	TRBJ2-7	TGCAGCGTCGAGAAGAACTACGAGCAGTACTTC	CSVEKNYEQYF
-	TRBV7-2	TRBD1	TRBJ2-1	TGTGCCAGCAGCTGGGGGGGACAGGGGGTGATTGAGCAGTTCTTC	CASSWGGQGVIEQFF
-	TRBV10-2	TRBD2	TRBJ2-5	TGCGCCAGCAAACTCGGGACTAGCGGGAGAGTGAGGCAAGAGACCCAGTACTTC	CASKLGTSGRVRQETQYF
-	TRBV18	-	TRBJ2-2	TGTGCCAGCAACACCGGGGGCACCGGGGAGCTGTTTTTT	CASNTGGTGELFF
-	TRBV28	-	TRBJ2-1	TGTGCCAGCAGTTCATTAGCGGATTACAATGAGCAGTTCTTC	CASSSLADYNEQFF
-	TRBV6-5	-	TRBJ1-2	TGTGCCAGCAGTTCCGGTTCCTATGGCTACACCTTC	CASSSGSYGYTF
-	TRBV7-3	TRBD1	TRBJ2-1	TGTGCCAGCAGCGCCAGGGGGCGCCGAGGAAATGAGCAGTTCTTC	CASSARGRRGNEQFF
-	TRBV25-1	-	TRBJ1-2	TGTGCCAGCAGTGATTTTGACGGAGCGGGTGGCTACACCTTC	CASSDFDGAGGYTF
-	TRBV28	TRBD2	TRBJ2-1	TGTGCCAGCACCGGGACTAGCGGGACGGAAAGGTACAATGAGCAGTTCTTC	CASTGTSGTERYNEQFF
-	TRBV18	-	TRBJ1-2	TGTGCCAGCTCACCCCGGACAGAGAACTATGGCTACACCTTC	CASSPRTENYGYTF
-	TRBV7-3	-	TRBJ2-1	TGTGCCAGCAGCTTACGGCGGGATGGAGGCAATGAGCAGTTCTTC	CASSLRRDGGNEQFF
-	TRBV28	-	TRBJ1-1	TGTGCCACAGAGGACAGCATCAACACTGAAGCTTTCTTT	CATEDSINTEAFF
-	TRBV6-6	-	TRBJ2-1	TGTGCCAGCAGTGGGAGTAACAATGAGCAGTTCTTC	CASSGSNNEQFF
-	TRBV5-1	-	TRBJ1-3	TGCGCCAGCAGCTTGGGGCAGGCCGGGAGGGGAGGAAACACCATATATTTT	CASSLGQAGRGGNTIYF
-	TRBV11-3	TRBD2	TRBJ2-5	TGTGCCAGCAGCGCCGGGACTAGATATCGGGAGACCCAGTACTTC	CASSAGTRYRETQYF
-	TRBV4-3	-	TRBJ2-7	TGCGCCAGCAGCCAAGATCCCGGCAGGGGGGCCTACGAGCAGTACTTC	CASSQDPGRGAYEQYF
-	TRBV27	-	TRBJ2-7	TGTGCCAGCAGCCAGTCACAGGGCTACGAGCAGTACTTC	CASSQSQGYEQYF
-	TRBV25-1	-	TRBJ1-3	TGTGCCAGCAGTGAATTCAGCTCTGGAAACACCATATATTTT	CASSEFSSGNTIYF
-	TRBV18	TRBD2	TRBJ2-3	TGTGCCAGCTCATCGGGGGGGGAAGCAGATACGCAGTATTTT	CASSSGGEADTQYF
-	TRBV18	TRBD2	TRBJ2-7	TGTGCCAGCTCACCGGGACTAGCTGCGGGGGAGCAGTACTTC	CASSPGLAAGEQYF
-	TRBV6-5	-	TRBJ1-5	TGTGCCAGCAGTCCATCCGGGCCAGGGCGGCCCCAGCATTTT	CASSPSGPGRPQHF
-	TRBV2	-	TRBJ1-5	TGTGCCAGCAGGGGGCGGGGTGACCAGCCCCAGCATTTT	CASRGRGDQPQHF
-	TRBV7-2	TRBD2	TRBJ2-2	TGTGCCAGCAGCTTAGTCGGGACTAGCGGGGGGAACACCGGGGAGCTGTTTTTT	CASSLVGTSGGNTGELFF
few	TRBV27	TRBD1	TRBJ2-7	TGTGCCAGCAGTTTATCGGCCATCAGGGGGCGCAGGTACGAGCAGTACTTC	CASSLSAIRGRRYEQYF
-	TRBV12-3/TRBV12-4	TRBD1	TRBJ1-1	TGTGCCAGCAGTTCGACAGGGGACGCTGAAGCTTTCTTT	CASSSTGDAEAFF
-	TRBV18	-	TRBJ2-7	TGTGCCAGCTCCATACTAGCACAAGAGAGCGAGCAGTACTTC	CASSILAQESEQYF
-	TRBV9	TRBD2	TRBJ2-4	TGTGCCAGCAGCGTAGACGGGGGGTTGATTCAGTACTTC	CASSVDGGLIQYF
-	TRBV9	-	TRBJ2-3	TGTGCCAGCAGCGTAGCCTCCTACACAGATACGCAGTATTTT	CASSVASYTDTQYF
once	TRBV18	TRBD1	TRBJ1-4	TGTGCCAGCTCACCACCGGCACAGGGGAATGAAAAACTGTTTTTT	CASSPPAQGNEKLFF
-	TRBV2	TRBD2	TRBJ2-3	TGTGCCAGCACGACTAGCGGGGGGTATACGCAGTATTTT	CASTTSGGYTQYF
-	TRBV11-2	TRBD2	TRBJ2-7	TGTGCCAGTCAACTAGCGGGCAGCTACGAGCAGTACTTC	CASQLAGSYEQYF
few	TRBV5-1	-	TRBJ2-3	TGCGCCAGCAGTTTTGGGGGGAATACGCAGTATTTT	CASSFGGNTQYF
-	TRBV9	TRBD2	TRBJ2-2	TGTGCCAGCAGCGTAGTCCCCCTAGCGGGAACCACCGGGGAGCTGTTTTTT	CASSVVPLAGTTGELFF
-	TRBV7-9	TRBD1	TRBJ1-1	TGTGCCAGCAGGCAAGGACAGGGGACAGGGAACACTGAAGCTTTCTTT	CASRQGQGTGNTEAFF
-	TRBV28	-	TRBJ2-7	TGTGCCAGCAGTACCTGGGGGGAGGGCCTCAGAAGAGCAGGGGACTTC	CASSTWGEGLRRAGDF
few	TRBV5-1	-	TRBJ1-1	TGCGCCAGCAGCTTTTTACAGATGAACACTGAAGCTTTCTTT	CASSFLQMNTEAFF